The next 9 T cell receptor beta chains were all read from a single sample in a study of blood T cell repertoires in COVID-19. Repertoires were generated with immunoSEQ multiplex PCR, while TCRdb's copy carries only in-frame clones and drops some. The table records 270,000 or so clones, roughly 84% of them present only once. Source material: PBMCs or T cells enriched from blood (not recorded which). The receptors stem from a woman in her fifties or sixties who had been exposed to COVID-19.

The V call is TRBV29-1, the J call TRBJ1-3; no definite D call. Germline loops: CDR1 SQVTM, CDR2 ANQGSEA. This CDR3 region has 14 residues. V dropped 3 bases and J dropped 0 bases, with 9 bases sitting between them. The CDR3 coding sequence is TGCAGCGTTGATTCTCACGGCTCTGGAAACACCATATATTTT. Translated: CSVDSHGSGNTIYF.

The chain couples TRBV2 to TRBJ2-1, with D maybe TRBD1 (5 bases). The CDR3 loop spans 17 amino acids. The germline V gene encodes CDR1 SNHLY and CDR2 FYNNEI. The V end lost 6 bases, the J end lost 2 bases, and 20 bases lay between the germline ends. CDR3: CASSPNPRTNPYNEQFF. The CDR3 DNA reads as TGTGCCAGCAGCCCTAATCCCCGGACAAACCCCTACAATGAGCAGTTCTTC.

The rearrangement joins TRBV10-2 to TRBJ2-1, with 10 bases identical to TRBD2. Germline CDR1 WSHSY, CDR2 SAAADI. After removal of 2 bases from V and 7 bases from J, the junction contained 5 bases not matched to a gene. The CDR3 has 15 amino acids. This chain's CDR3 is CASSENTGLANEQFF. The CDR3 DNA sequence: TGCGCCAGCAGTGAGAACACGGGACTAGCGAATGAGCAGTTCTTC.

The J gene is TRBJ1-1, the V gene TRBV29-1; D is undetermined. The CDR3 is 13 amino acids. V lost 4 bases and J 2 bases, leaving 11 bases between the germline ends. The germline CDR1 and CDR2 sequences are SQVTM and ANQGSEA. CDR3 region: CSVASRLNTEAFF. The CDR3 DNA reads TGCAGCGTTGCCTCCCGTCTCAACACTGAAGCTTTCTTT. Based on the CDR3 plus reference TRBV29-1 and TRBJ1-1, the full variable domain is SAVISQKPSRDICQRGTSLTIQCQVDSQVTMMFWYRQQPGQSLTLIATANQGSEATYESGFVIDKFPISRPNLTFSTLTVSNMSPEDSSIYLCSVASRLNTEAFFGQGTRLTVV.

This clone was observed a few times. This chain links TRBV12-3 or TRBV12-4 with TRBJ1-2, with D unclear. V was clipped by 8 bases and J by 6 bases, with 16 bases between them. This CDR3 is built from 13 residues. CDR3 loop: CASSIGEKNGYTF. The DNA for the CDR3 is TGTGCCAGCTCGATTGGGGAGAAGAATGGCTACACCTTC.

This clone was seen more than once but under ten times. The chain is built from TRBV2 and TRBJ1-1; 7 bases align to TRBD1. The CDR3 length is 14 residues. CDR1 is SNHLY, CDR2 FYNNEI, per germline. The V and J ends lost 6 bases and 0 bases, in that order; junction bases with no gene match: 4. The CDR3 coding sequence is TGTGCCAGCAGAACGGGACAGATGAACACTGAAGCTTTCTTT. This sequence encodes CASRTGQMNTEAFF.

This clone appeared once. The chain has TRBV5-6 and TRBJ1-2; D call uncertain. V lost 1 base and J lost 0, with 16 bases in between. The CDR3 spans 17 residues. The germline V gene has CDR1 SGHDT and CDR2 YYEEEE. The CDR3 region has the DNA TGTGCCAGCAGCTTGTCACGAGGAGCCCAAGCTAACTATGGCTACACCTTC. Translation: CASSLSRGAQANYGYTF.

This clone was recorded once. V usage is TRBV5-4 and J usage is TRBJ1-6; 9 bases map to TRBD1. Germline-derived CDR1 and CDR2 are SGHNT and YYREEE (reference sequence). CDR3 length equals 18 residues. After removal of 4 bases from V and 7 bases from J, the junction contained 15 bases not matched to a gene. CDR3 protein: CASSRAQDRGYGNSPLHF. Here the CDR3 DNA reads TGTGCCAGCAGCCGGGCCCAGGACAGGGGTTATGGGAATTCACCCCTCCACTTT.

V is TRBV7-9 and J is TRBJ2-7; a weak D match, TRBD2 (6 bases). Germline assignment: CDR1 SEHNR and CDR2 FQNEAQ (reference sequence). This CDR3 contains 15 residues. Trimming stripped 5 bases from V and 9 bases from J, with 23 bases between. The chain's CDR3 is CASSVPRGAEERQYF. The DNA for the CDR3 is TGTGCCAGCAGCGTACCCCGCGGGGCAGAGGAGAGGCAGTACTTC.